The sequence of this T cell receptor (beta chain) was determined in a study of shared clonotypes between healthy human individuals. This CDR3 contains 14 residues. Trimming stripped 0 bases from V and 3 bases from J, with 8 bases between. Germline values: CDR1 MGHRA, CDR2 YSYEKL. Selected positively for CCR7 and CD45RO-negative, naive CD8 cells excluded terminally differentiated effector memory CD45RA+ cells. The repertoire was sequenced with immunoSEQ multiplex PCR; TCRdb's copy has only in-frame clones and lacks some. The sample consists of fewer than 700,000 clones, roughly 95% of them appearing once.

V is TRBV4-1 and J is TRBJ1-1; no clear D gene. The TCR was taken from a woman between 25 and 40 years old in good health. Sequenced sample: naive CD8+ T cells sorted from blood. This CDR3 reads CASSQEKDYTEAFF. Written as DNA, the CDR3 is TGCGCCAGCAGCCAAGAGAAAGATTACACTGAAGCTTTCTTT.